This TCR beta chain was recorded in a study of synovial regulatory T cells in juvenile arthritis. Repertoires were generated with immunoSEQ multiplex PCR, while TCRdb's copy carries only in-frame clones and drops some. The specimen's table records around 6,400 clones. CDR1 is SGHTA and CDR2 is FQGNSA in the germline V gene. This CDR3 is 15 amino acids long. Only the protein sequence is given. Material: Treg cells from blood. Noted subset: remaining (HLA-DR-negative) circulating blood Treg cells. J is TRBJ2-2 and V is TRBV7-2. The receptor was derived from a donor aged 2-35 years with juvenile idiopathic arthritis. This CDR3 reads CASSRPRGLAGELFF.